The 15 T cell receptor beta chains below come from one sample, sequenced in a study of OX40 agonist ivuxolimab in advanced cancers. The repertoire was sequenced with immunoSEQ multiplex PCR; TCRdb's copy has only in-frame clones and lacks some. The table has more than 60,000 clones, roughly 81% seen once. The sequencing used CD4+ or CD8+ T cells sorted from blood, collected in a trial of the OX40 agonist ivuxolimab. Receptors originate from an adult with an advanced solid tumor such as melanoma, head and neck, liver or kidney cancer.

The chain recombines TRBV18 with TRBJ2-5, with D perhaps given as TRBD1 or TRBD2 (6 bases each). Germline V gene sequence: CDR1 KGHSH, CDR2 LQKENI. This CDR3 has 16 amino acids. V lost 2 bases to trimming and J lost 1 base, with 14 bases between them. This CDR3 reads CASSPRGALGQETQYF. CDR3 in DNA: TGTGCCAGCTCACCAAGGGGGGCCTTGGGCCAAGAGACCCAGTACTTC. The whole variable domain, filled in from reference TRBV18 and TRBJ2-5, reads NAGVMQNPRHLVRRRGQEARLRCSPMKGHSHVYWYRQLPEEGLKFMVYLQKENIIDESGMPKERFSAEFPKEGPSILRIQQVVRGDSAAYFCASSPRGALGQETQYFGPGTRLLVL.

Comments on this clone: At the DNA level, this CDR3 is encoded by other sequences in the same sample as well. The chain has TRBV29-1 and TRBJ2-7, with D possibly being TRBD2 (6 bases). V gave up 6 bases and J gave up 9 bases, with 27 bases separating them. Per the germline V gene, CDR1 is SQVTM and CDR2 is ANQGSEA. The CDR3 length is 15 residues. The CDR3 region is CSVQGVGGSAGGQYF. CDR3 nucleotide sequence: TGCAGCGTCCAGGGTGTGGGGGGTTCAGCCGGCGGGCAGTACTTC.

Comments on this clone: A much more abundant neighbour one base away suggests this may be a read error. The gene calls are TRBV6-5 and TRBJ2-1, with 8 positions matching TRBD2. The CDR3 sequence is 15 residues long. V dropped 6 bases and J dropped 0; count of bases not matched to a gene: 4. Per germline, CDR1 MNHEY and CDR2 SVGAGI. Written as DNA, the CDR3 is TGTGCCAGCAGCCCCGGGGGGGCCTCCTACAATGAGCAGTTCTTC. Residues: CASSPGGASYNEQFF.

This chain uses TRBV19 with TRBJ1-2, with 8 positions matching TRBD1. The CDR3 is 16 amino acids. Germline CDR1 reads LNHDA; CDR2 reads SQIVND (reference sequence). With 4 bases clipped from V and 4 bases from J, the junction kept 11 bases outside the gene matches. The CDR3 is CASSRSDREFGYGYTF. The CDR3 DNA reads as TGTGCCAGTAGTAGGTCGGACAGGGAGTTTGGCTATGGCTACACCTTC.

The chain has TRBV5-6 and TRBJ2-7; 8 nucleotides agree with TRBD1. Trimming removed 7 bases from V and 2 bases from J; junction bases left unmatched: 5. CDR3 size: 13 residues. Per germline, CDR1 SGHDT and CDR2 YYEEEE. The CDR3, as DNA: TGTGCCAGCCAACAGACAGGGGCCTACGAGCAGTACTTC. Residues: CASQQTGAYEQYF.

This clone came up once. The chain links TRBV6-5 to TRBJ1-1; 8 nucleotides agree with TRBD1. CDR3 length: 16 amino acids. Per the germline V gene, CDR1 is MNHEY and CDR2 is SVGAGI. The trim removed 4 bases at V and 0 bases at J, leaving 7 bases unmatched. As DNA, the CDR3 is TGTGCCAGCAGTTCATGGACAGGGAGAATGAACACTGAAGCTTTCTTT. Amino acids: CASSSWTGRMNTEAFF.

The CDR3 nucleotides are TGCGCCAGCAGCTTGGAGGGGGCAGATACGCAGTATTTT. Translation: CASSLEGADTQYF. The rearrangement uses TRBV5-1 and TRBJ2-3; tentative D call: TRBD1 (6 bases). Looked up from germline, CDR1 is SGHRS and CDR2 is YFSETQ. CDR3 length equals 13 residues. Trimming stripped 0 bases from V and 4 bases from J, with 6 bases between.

The chain carries TRBV5-1 and TRBJ1-2, with D hard to call. The CDR3 is made up of 16 amino acids. Trimming took off 1 base at V and 8 bases at J, with 21 bases between the two ends. CDR1 SGHRS and CDR2 YFSETQ come from the germline V gene. CDR3 bases: TGCGCCAGCAGCTTGACAACCGACGGCCCTCTGGGAGGCTACACCTTC. Translating gives CASSLTTDGPLGGYTF. Full variable domain (remainder filled in from reference TRBV5-1 and TRBJ1-2): KAGVTQTPRYLIKTRGQQVTLSCSPISGHRSVSWYQQTPGQGLQFLFEYFSETQRNKGNFPGRFSGRQFSNSRSEMNVSTLELGDSALYLCASSLTTDGPLGGYTFGSGTRLTVV.

The CDR3 reads CASSTTGTSANTGELFF. CDR3 in DNA: TGCGCCAGCAGCACAACCGGGACTAGCGCGAACACCGGGGAGCTGTTTTTT. The V call is TRBV5-1, the J call TRBJ2-2; 10 positions agree with TRBD2. J was trimmed by 0 bases and V by 4 bases; bases with no gene match: 6. Germline V lookup: CDR1 SGHRS, CDR2 YFSETQ. This CDR3 region has 17 residues.

The chain has TRBV5-1 and TRBJ2-7; D call uncertain. Germline CDR1 SGHRS, CDR2 YFSETQ. The CDR3 loop spans 12 amino acids. The germline V and J ends were trimmed by 4 bases and 0 bases, with 5 bases remaining between them. DNA for the CDR3: TGCGCCAGCAGCATTACCTCCTACGAGCAGTACTTC. It specifies CASSITSYEQYF.

V and J are TRBV6-6 and TRBJ1-2; D is unresolved. CDR1 and CDR2 from the germline V gene are MNHNY and SVGAGI (reference sequence). V was shortened by 5 bases and J by 1 base, with 5 bases between the two germline ends. CDR3 length equals 12 residues. Here the CDR3 reads CASSSINYGYTF. The DNA for the CDR3 is TGTGCCAGCAGTAGTATTAACTATGGCTACACCTTC.

With regard to this clone: One end of the junction does not line up with germline, which may come from a read error. The V call is TRBV7-7, the J call TRBJ2-3; 7 bases match TRBD1. In germline, CDR1 is SSHAT, CDR2 FNYEAQ (reference sequence). The CDR3 runs to 14 residues. The CDR3 is CASSLGTDGDTQYF. CDR3 bases: TGTGCTAGCAGCTTAGGGACAGACGGAGATACGCAGTATTTT.

The chain couples TRBV5-1 to TRBJ1-5; D remains ambiguous. This CDR3 has 15 amino acids. Trimming took 4 bases from V and 4 from J, leaving 15 bases between them. Germline assignment: CDR1 SGHRS and CDR2 YFSETQ. DNA for the CDR3: TGCGCCAGCAGCCCCGGACCTGAATATAATCAGCCCCAGCATTTT. This gives the protein CASSPGPEYNQPQHF.

The rearrangement joins TRBV18 to TRBJ2-1; D not certain. The CDR3 spans 12 residues. Trimming pared 3 bases from V and 5 bases from J, leaving 5 bases between. Germline V gives CDR1 KGHSH, CDR2 LQKENI. The CDR3 DNA follows: TGTGCCAGCTCACCGATGAACAATGAGCAGTTCTTC. Translated: CASSPMNNEQFF.

This clone was seen once. The rearrangement uses TRBV19 and TRBJ1-1; possible D gene TRBD1, 5 bases. Trimming took 2 bases from V and 3 from J, leaving 7 bases between them. This CDR3 has 13 amino acids. Per the germline V gene, CDR1 is LNHDA and CDR2 is SQIVND (reference sequence). The CDR3 DNA reads as TGTGCCAGTAGTATAAACAGGCACACTGAAGCTTTCTTT. Protein sequence: CASSINRHTEAFF. Full variable domain (remainder filled in from reference TRBV19 and TRBJ1-1): DGGITQSPKYLFRKEGQNVTLSCEQNLNHDAMYWYRQDPGQGLRLIYYSQIVNDFQKGDIAEGYSVSREKKESFPLTVTSAQKNPTAFYLCASSINRHTEAFFGQGTRLTVV.